The 9 T cell receptor beta chains below were found in one sample sequenced in a study of T cell changes during pregnancy in multiple sclerosis. Sequencing was performed with immunoSEQ multiplex PCR; in TCRdb, only in-frame clones are kept and a portion is missing. The sample records around 47,000 clones, approximately 96% being singletons. The sample was peripheral blood, taken in the second trimester of pregnancy. These receptors were obtained from a female donor with multiple sclerosis, enrolled in a pregnancy study.

The chain links TRBV9 to TRBJ1-1; 7 bases line up with TRBD1. V was pared by 3 bases and J by 5 bases, with 13 bases of the junction left unmatched. The V gene's germline CDR1 is SGDLS and CDR2 YYNGEE. This CDR3 region has 16 residues. The CDR3 reads CASSADRADGGTEAFF. The CDR3 DNA reads TGTGCCAGCAGCGCCGACAGGGCAGATGGGGGAACTGAAGCTTTCTTT.

V gene TRBV2 combines with J gene TRBJ2-7, with 8 nucleotides matching TRBD1. Per germline, CDR1 SNHLY and CDR2 FYNNEI. CDR3 length: 12 amino acids. Losses at the gene ends were 4 bases for V and 6 bases for J; bases not matched to a gene: 2. CDR3 in DNA: TGTGCCAGCAGTGGCACAGGGGGCGAGCAGTACTTC. This sequence encodes CASSGTGGEQYF. The variable domain in full, with the rest retrieved from reference TRBV2 and TRBJ2-7, is EPEVTQTPSHQVTQMGQEVILRCVPISNHLYFYWYRQILGQKVEFLVSFYNNEISEKSEIFDDQFSVERPDGSNFTLKIRSTKLEDSAMYFCASSGTGGEQYFGPGTRLTVT.

The chain has TRBV4-1 and TRBJ1-4; 8 bases line up with TRBD1. The CDR3 spans 17 residues. With 1 base clipped from V and 2 bases from J, the junction kept 6 bases outside the gene matches. Looked up from germline, CDR1 is MGHRA and CDR2 is YSYEKL. For the CDR3, the DNA is TGCGCCAGCAGCCAAGGGACAGGGAAGTCCACTAATGAAAAACTGTTTTTT. The encoded protein is CASSQGTGKSTNEKLFF.

The V gene is TRBV5-4, the J gene TRBJ1-1; D ambiguous. This CDR3 comprises 12 residues. CDR1 SGHNT and CDR2 YYREEE come from the germline V gene (reference sequence). Deletions cut 4 bases from V and 8 bases from J, with 12 bases between. The CDR3 DNA reads as TGTGCCAGCAGCGTCCCAACGGAGGAAGCTTTCTTT. It translates to CASSVPTEEAFF.

This sequence joins TRBV2 and TRBJ2-4, with D perhaps TRBD1 (5 bases). The ends were cut back, 2 bases at V and 0 bases at J, with 5 bases in the middle. Germline V gene lookup returns CDR1 SNHLY and CDR2 FYNNEI. The CDR3 is made up of 14 amino acids. In DNA form, the CDR3 reads TGTGCCAGCAGTGAAAGGGGAGCCAAAAACATTCAGTACTTC. It encodes CASSERGAKNIQYF.

The chain combines TRBV27 with TRBJ2-7, with TRBD1 matching 9 bases. This CDR3 comprises 14 residues. Trimming cost V 4 bases and J 2 bases; bases outside gene matches: 3. The germline V gene has CDR1 MNHEY and CDR2 SMNVEV (reference sequence). The DNA of the CDR3 is TGTGCCAGCAGTTGGGGACAGGGAGCCTACGAGCAGTACTTC. This gives the protein CASSWGQGAYEQYF.

V and J are TRBV11-2 and TRBJ1-5, with 9 bases lining up with TRBD1. The germline V gene has CDR1 SGHAT and CDR2 FQNNGV. V trimming: 5 bases; J trimming: 0 bases; junction bases outside the gene matches: 8. The CDR3 consists of 17 residues. CDR3 sequence: CASSPWTGAGSNQPQHF. CDR3 nucleotide sequence: TGTGCCAGCAGCCCATGGACAGGGGCTGGTAGCAATCAGCCCCAGCATTTT.

The chain employs TRBV6-1 and TRBJ2-3; the match to TRBD2 covers 7 bases. The trim removed 2 bases at V and 1 base at J, leaving 3 bases unmatched. This CDR3 contains 15 residues. Germline CDR1 MNHNS, CDR2 SASEGT. Here the CDR3 DNA reads TGTGCCAGCAGTGAAATAACTAGCGGCACAGATACGCAGTATTTT. It translates to CASSEITSGTDTQYF.

This CDR3 is CASSQEAEFSYNEQFF. The DNA of the CDR3 is TGTGCCAGCAGCCAAGAGGCGGAATTCTCCTACAATGAGCAGTTCTTC. This chain links TRBV4-2 with TRBJ2-1; D not certain. The ends were cut back, 0 bases at V and 0 bases at J, with 9 bases in the middle. Per germline, CDR1 LGHNA and CDR2 YNFKEQ. The CDR3 contains 16 residues.